The 2 T cell receptor beta chains below all came from one sample that was sequenced in a study of blood T cell repertoires in COVID-19. Measured with immunoSEQ multiplex PCR; TCRdb has only the in-frame clones, and not every one. The profile shows roughly 40,000 clones, around 80% of them singletons. Sequenced material: peripheral blood. The receptors come from a man aged 70-80 years with acute or convalescent COVID-19.

The V gene is TRBV18, the J gene TRBJ2-3; D is undetermined. The CDR3 is 13 amino acids. Trimming removed 2 bases at V and 3 bases at J, with 6 bases between. Germline loops: CDR1 KGHSH, CDR2 LQKENI. The CDR3 protein is CASSPSPTDTQYF. CDR3 sequence (DNA): TGTGCCAGCTCACCATCCCCGACAGATACGCAGTATTTT.

The V and J genes are TRBV15 and TRBJ1-1; the D is unclear. CDR1 and CDR2 from the germline V gene are LNHNV and YYDKDF (reference sequence). The CDR3 contains 14 residues. V lost 5 bases, J lost 10 bases, and 20 bases lay in between. CDR3 coding DNA: TGTGCCACCAGCCAAAACCTATGGGAGGGAGGAGCTTTCTTT. Protein product: CATSQNLWEGGAFF. The complete variable domain, with remaining parts taken from reference TRBV15 and TRBJ1-1, reads DAMVIQNPRYQVTQFGKPVTLSCSQTLNHNVMYWYQQKSSQAPKLLFHYYDKDFNNEADTPDNFQSRRPNTSFCFLDIRSPGLGDTAMYLCATSQNLWEGGAFFGQGTRLTVV.